A single sample gave rise to the 19 T cell receptor beta chains below, sequenced in a study of CD8+ T cells in alopecia areata. The sequencing template was cDNA reverse transcribed from extracted RNA. The assay was immunoSEQ multiplex PCR, and TCRdb's table has in-frame clones only and misses some. Among under 95,000 clones listed, about two thirds were seen once. Treatment denoted: oral pan-JAK inhibitor, 5-10 mg twice daily. Material: CD8+ T cells sorted from blood, obtained at week 44, from a patient treated with tofacitinib. Receptors were obtained from a human donor with alopecia areata.

This chain connects TRBV5-6 to TRBJ2-3; 10 positions match TRBD1. This CDR3 spans 19 amino acids. In germline, CDR1 is SGHDT, CDR2 YYEEEE. V was clipped by 5 bases and J by 4 bases; unmatched bases: 19. The CDR3, as DNA: TGTGCCAGCAGATACAACTTCCGGGACAGGGGTCCTGAAGCAGATACGCAGTATTTT. It specifies CASRYNFRDRGPEADTQYF.

The chain recombines TRBV13 with TRBJ1-2; D ambiguous. Germline CDR1 PRHDT, CDR2 FYEKMQ (reference sequence). The CDR3 covers 11 residues. V lost 4 bases to trimming and J lost 4 bases, with 4 bases between them. CDR3 in amino acids: CASSSSYGYTF. The CDR3 DNA sequence: TGTGCCAGCAGCTCGAGCTATGGCTACACCTTC.

This clone was observed a handful of times. The chain has TRBV19 and TRBJ2-7; no clear D. CDR1 LNHDA and CDR2 SQIVND come from the germline V gene (reference sequence). The CDR3 has 12 residues. V was clipped by 8 bases and J by 5 bases, with 13 bases between them. The CDR3: CASASPENEQYF. DNA of the CDR3: TGTGCCAGTGCGAGCCCCGAAAACGAGCAGTACTTC. The full variable domain, its missing parts supplied by reference TRBV19 and TRBJ2-7, is DGGITQSPKYLFRKEGQNVTLSCEQNLNHDAMYWYRQDPGQGLRLIYYSQIVNDFQKGDIAEGYSVSREKKESFPLTVTSAQKNPTAFYLCASASPENEQYFGPGTRLTVT.

This sequence joins TRBV6-4 and TRBJ1-2, with D possibly TRBD1 on 5 matching bases. The CDR3 covers 13 residues. Deletions cut 3 bases from V and 6 bases from J, with 11 bases between. Germline values: CDR1 MRHNA, CDR2 SNTAGT. CDR3 nucleotides: TGTGCCAGCAGTGAAGGCGGGGGTGATGGCTACACCTTC. Translating it yields CASSEGGGDGYTF.

This chain uses TRBV5-1 with TRBJ2-1; unclear D gene. Deletions cut 0 bases from V and 3 bases from J, with 7 bases between. The germline V gene has CDR1 SGHRS and CDR2 YFSETQ. The CDR3 consists of 14 residues. The CDR3: CASSLAGVYNEQFF. The CDR3 DNA is TGCGCCAGCAGCTTGGCCGGCGTCTACAATGAGCAGTTCTTC.

The chain uses TRBV29-1 and TRBJ1-4; D is possibly TRBD1 (6 bases). The V end was cut by 3 bases, the J end by 7 bases, with 12 bases between. The CDR3 is made up of 13 amino acids. Germline V gene lookup returns CDR1 SQVTM and CDR2 ANQGSEA. CDR3 sequence reads: CSVDGGGSEKLFF. The CDR3 region has the DNA TGCAGCGTTGACGGGGGGGGCAGTGAAAAACTGTTTTTT.

This chain uses TRBV5-6 with TRBJ2-5; a weak D match, TRBD2 (6 bases). The V end was cut by 0 bases, the J end by 1 base, with 13 bases between. The CDR3 runs to 16 residues. In germline, CDR1 is SGHDT, CDR2 YYEEEE. The CDR3, as DNA: TGTGCCAGCAGCTTGGAATTGACGGGACTCCAAGAGACCCAGTACTTC. Translation: CASSLELTGLQETQYF.

Notes on this clone: This sample also contains other DNA sequences that code for the same CDR3. V and J are TRBV9 and TRBJ1-2; D is ambiguous. The CDR3 has 12 amino acids. Germline CDR1 is SGDLS and CDR2 is YYNGEE. Between the trimmed V and J ends, which lost 4 bases and 5 bases, there was a span of 9 bases. In DNA, the CDR3 is TGTGCCAGCAGCCCCCCAGGATATGGCTACACCTTC. Translating it yields CASSPPGYGYTF.

The rearrangement uses TRBV5-6 and TRBJ2-7; D ambiguous. Per germline, CDR1 SGHDT and CDR2 YYEEEE. The CDR3 length is 11 residues. The V and J ends lost 0 bases and 5 bases respectively, with 3 bases between them. The CDR3, as DNA: TGTGCCAGCAGCTTGGATGACGAGCAGTACTTC. Residues: CASSLDDEQYF.

This chain connects TRBV30 to TRBJ1-4, with D perhaps matching TRBD1 (5 bases). V gave up 1 base and J gave up 6 bases, with 21 bases separating them. Germline V gene data show CDR1 as GTSNPN and CDR2 as SVGIG (reference sequence). The CDR3 sequence is 17 residues long. The CDR3 reads CAWSAKLGRGVYEKLFF. The CDR3 nucleotides read TGTGCCTGGAGTGCGAAACTAGGACGGGGGGTTTATGAAAAACTGTTTTTT.

V and J are TRBV6-6 and TRBJ1-1, with D possibly being TRBD1 (5 bases). V lost 4 bases and J lost 7, with 7 bases in between. CDR3 length: 11 residues. Germline assignment: CDR1 MNHNY and CDR2 SVGAGI (reference sequence). The CDR3 nucleotides read TGTGCCAGCAGTTCTGACAGTGAAGCTTTCTTT. As protein: CASSSDSEAFF.

This clone was observed a single time. V gene TRBV15 combines with J gene TRBJ2-3; D unclear. Trimming removed 0 bases at V and 3 bases at J, with 10 bases between. Germline CDR1 reads LNHNV; CDR2 reads YYDKDF (reference sequence). CDR3 length: 15 residues. The CDR3 reads CATSRDPGQTDTQYF. CDR3 coding DNA: TGTGCCACCAGCAGAGATCCGGGCCAGACAGATACGCAGTATTTT.

This chain uses TRBV29-1 with TRBJ2-2; tentatively, D is TRBD1 or TRBD2 (5 bases each). Trimming took off 7 bases at V and 4 bases at J, with 16 bases between the two ends. The V gene's germline CDR1 is SQVTM and CDR2 ANQGSEA. CDR3 length: 14 residues. Here the CDR3 reads CSARLGDLTGELFF. The CDR3 nucleotides read TGCAGCGCTCGTTTGGGGGATCTCACCGGGGAGCTGTTTTTT.

This clone was recorded a few times. The V and J genes are TRBV19 and TRBJ1-5; D is ambiguous. Trimming left V 3 bases short and J 1 base short, with 10 bases between. CDR1 and CDR2 (germline): LNHDA, SQIVND (reference sequence). The CDR3 totals 15 residues. CDR3 nucleotides: TGTGCCAGTAGTATTCAGTCCGGCAGCAATCAGCCCCAGCATTTT. Translation gives CASSIQSGSNQPQHF.

CDR3 protein: CASSPRTGTDYEQYF. CDR3 DNA: TGTGCCAGCAGCCCGAGGACAGGGACAGACTACGAGCAGTACTTC. This chain joins TRBV21-1 and TRBJ2-7; TRBD1, the D gene given by the table, was not confirmed from the DNA. TRBV21-1 is assigned pseudogene status. The CDR3 sequence is 15 residues long.

The rearrangement links TRBV10-2 to TRBJ2-7; 9 bases are shared with TRBD2. Trimming cost V 0 bases and J 3 bases; bases outside gene matches: 3. Germline CDR1 reads WSHSY; CDR2 reads SAAADI. The length of the CDR3 is 15 residues. The CDR3 spells CASSESSGGIYEQYF. The DNA of the CDR3 is TGCGCCAGCAGTGAGTCGAGCGGGGGGATCTACGAGCAGTACTTC.

V and J are TRBV12-5 and TRBJ2-3; 12 bases line up with TRBD1. Germline-derived CDR1 and CDR2 are LGHNT and FRNRAP. Unmatched junction bases numbered 10, after V lost 8 bases and J lost 1 base. CDR3 length: 17 residues. The CDR3 sequence is CASHPGQGAWGTDTQYF. CDR3 sequence (DNA): TGTGCTAGTCACCCGGGACAGGGGGCGTGGGGCACAGATACGCAGTATTTT.

Points on this clone: Other DNA sequences from this sample encode an identical CDR3 as well. J is TRBJ2-7 and V is TRBV25-1; D is ambiguous. The germline CDR1 and CDR2 sequences are MGHDK and SYGVNS. The CDR3 is 11 amino acids. With 1 base removed from V and 2 bases from J, the gap between germline ends came to 0 bases. CDR3 in DNA: TGTGCCAGCAGTGAATCCTACGAGCAGTACTTC. This translates into CASSESYEQYF.

As for this clone: The sample holds other DNA sequences that translate to the same CDR3. The chain is built from TRBV29-1 and TRBJ1-1, with TRBD1 identical over 7 bases. The V and J ends lost 8 bases and 2 bases, in that order; junction bases with no gene match: 11. CDR1 and CDR2 (germline): SQVTM, ANQGSEA. The CDR3 is 14 residues long. CDR3 sequence: CSIQGGKSNTEAFF. CDR3 nucleotides: TGCAGCATCCAGGGGGGGAAATCTAACACTGAAGCTTTCTTT. Based on the CDR3 plus reference TRBV29-1 and TRBJ1-1, the full variable domain is SAVISQKPSRDICQRGTSLTIQCQVDSQVTMMFWYRQQPGQSLTLIATANQGSEATYESGFVIDKFPISRPNLTFSTLTVSNMSPEDSSIYLCSIQGGKSNTEAFFGQGTRLTVV.